Listed below are T cell receptor beta chains from one sample, sequenced in a study of blood T cells in healthy people across ages. TCRdb re-analysed the 5' RACE reads in MiXCR, keeping a single row per CDR3 protein. The sample has 1,800,000 or so distinct CDR3 sequences, about two fifths seen once. Sequencing was carried out using blood. The receptors originated from a human donor in good health. Each CDR3 is given with its conserved first and last residue. The D gene is left open where the match is weak. Size values are once, few and many counts, or a class for expanded clones, and some rows have none.

CDR3,DNA,V,J,size,D
CASSKQSNQPQHF,TGTGCCAGCAGTAAACAGAGCAATCAGCCCCAGCATTTT,TRBV5-5,TRBJ1-5,NA,NA
CSARDFKGQGIGMAFF,TGCAGTGCTAGAGACTTTAAGGGACAGGGGATCGGTATGGCTTTCTTT,TRBV20-1,TRBJ1-1,NA,TRBD1
CASSLVQTDEQYF,TGTGCCAGCAGTTTAGTTCAAACGGACGAGCAGTACTTC,TRBV12-3/TRBV12-4,TRBJ2-7,few,NA
CAGGAGPNTEAFF,TGTGCCGGCGGTGCGGGGCCGAACACTGAAGCTTTCTTT,TRBV11-1,TRBJ1-1,NA,NA
CASSPRNTFPGTPYGYTF,TGTGCCAGCAGCCCCCGTAACACCTTCCCCGGGACTCCTTATGGCTACACCTTC,TRBV7-2,TRBJ1-2,once,NA
CSGVSWTSGGNEQFF,TGCAGTGGGGTCAGTTGGACTAGCGGGGGCAATGAGCAGTTCTTC,TRBV20-1,TRBJ2-1,NA,TRBD2
CASSPRDRGLHMNTEAFF,TGTGCCAGCAGCCCCCGGGACAGGGGTCTTCACATGAACACTGAAGCTTTCTTT,TRBV12-3/TRBV12-4,TRBJ1-1,NA,TRBD1
CASSSGRSSTDTQYF,TGTGCCAGCAGTTCCGGACGGAGTAGCACAGATACGCAGTATTTT,TRBV28,TRBJ2-3,few,NA
CASSQDPPGHRQETQYF,TGCGCCAGCAGCCAAGATCCCCCCGGGCACCGACAAGAGACCCAGTACTTC,TRBV4-3,TRBJ2-5,NA,NA
CASSQAAEDEQFF,TGTGCCAGCAGCCAAGCGGCCGAGGATGAGCAGTTCTTC,TRBV3-1,TRBJ2-1,NA,NA
CASSTGRNTQYF,TGTGCCAGCAGTACCGGACGTAATACGCAGTATTTT,TRBV6-5,TRBJ2-3,NA,NA